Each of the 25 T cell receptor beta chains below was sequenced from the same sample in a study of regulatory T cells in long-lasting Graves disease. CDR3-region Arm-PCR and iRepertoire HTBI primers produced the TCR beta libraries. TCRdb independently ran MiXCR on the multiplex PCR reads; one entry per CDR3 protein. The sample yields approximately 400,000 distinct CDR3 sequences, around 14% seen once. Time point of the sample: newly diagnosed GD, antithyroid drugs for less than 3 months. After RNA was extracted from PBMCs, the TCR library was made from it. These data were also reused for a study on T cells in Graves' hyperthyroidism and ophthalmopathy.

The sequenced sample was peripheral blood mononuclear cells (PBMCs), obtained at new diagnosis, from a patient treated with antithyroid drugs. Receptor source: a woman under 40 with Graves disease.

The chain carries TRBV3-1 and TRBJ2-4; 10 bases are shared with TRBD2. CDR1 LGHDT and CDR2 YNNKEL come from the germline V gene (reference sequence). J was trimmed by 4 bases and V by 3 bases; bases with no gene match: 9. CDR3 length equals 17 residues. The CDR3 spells CASSQGSGRAGKNIQYF. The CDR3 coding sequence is TGTGCCAGCAGCCAGGGAAGCGGGAGGGCCGGAAAAAACATTCAGTACTTC.

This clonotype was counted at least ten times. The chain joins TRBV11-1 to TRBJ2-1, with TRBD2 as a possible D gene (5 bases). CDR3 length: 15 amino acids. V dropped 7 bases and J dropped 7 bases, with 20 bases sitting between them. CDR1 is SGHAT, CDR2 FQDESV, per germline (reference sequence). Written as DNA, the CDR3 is TGTGCCAGCATCCCGCGGAGCGGTCCTCGTAATGAGCAGTTCTTC. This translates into CASIPRSGPRNEQFF.

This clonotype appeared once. CDR3 loop: CASSLALAGGPYEQYF. The CDR3 DNA is TGTGCCAGCAGTTTAGCGCTAGCGGGAGGCCCCTACGAGCAGTACTTC. This chain links TRBV12-3 or TRBV12-4 with TRBJ2-7; TRBD2 aligns across 11 bases. Trimming cost V 0 bases and J 2 bases; bases outside gene matches: 3. The CDR3 has 16 amino acids.

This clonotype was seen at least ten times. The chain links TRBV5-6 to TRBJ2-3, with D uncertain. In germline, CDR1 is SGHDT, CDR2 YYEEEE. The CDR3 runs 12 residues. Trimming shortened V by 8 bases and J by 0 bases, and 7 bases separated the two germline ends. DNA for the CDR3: TGTGCCAGTCTCCTTAGCACAGATACGCAGTATTTT. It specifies CASLLSTDTQYF. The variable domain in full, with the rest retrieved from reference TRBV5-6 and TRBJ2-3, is DAGVTQSPTHLIKTRGQQVTLRCSPKSGHDTVSWYQQALGQGPQFIFQYYEEEERQRGNFPDRFSGHQFPNYSSELNVNALLLGDSALYLCASLLSTDTQYFGPGTRLTVL.

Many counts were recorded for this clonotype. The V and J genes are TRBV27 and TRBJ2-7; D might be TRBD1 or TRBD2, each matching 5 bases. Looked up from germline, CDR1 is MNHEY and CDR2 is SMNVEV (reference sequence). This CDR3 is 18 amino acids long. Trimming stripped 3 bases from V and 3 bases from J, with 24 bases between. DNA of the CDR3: TGTGCCAGCAGTTTCGGACCCCCTTCATTCCGGGGCATCTACGAGCAGTACTTC. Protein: CASSFGPPSFRGIYEQYF.

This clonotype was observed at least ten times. The CDR3 sequence: CASSLVTTDGYTF. DNA of the CDR3: TGTGCCAGCAGCCTCGTAACCACGGATGGCTACACCTTC. The V call is TRBV2, the J call TRBJ1-2; D unclear. V was shortened by 6 bases and J by 6 bases, with 14 bases between the two germline ends. Looked up from germline, CDR1 is SNHLY and CDR2 is FYNNEI. This CDR3 has 13 residues. The entire variable domain, with the rest obtained from reference TRBV2 and TRBJ1-2, is as follows: EPEVTQTPSHQVTQMGQEVILRCVPISNHLYFYWYRQILGQKVEFLVSFYNNEISEKSEIFDDQFSVERPDGSNFTLKIRSTKLEDSAMYFCASSLVTTDGYTFGSGTRLTVV.

CDR3 in DNA: TGTGCCACCAGTGATTTGCAGGGTCCCGGTCGCACAGATACGCAGTATTTT. Amino acid sequence: CATSDLQGPGRTDTQYF. The V call is TRBV24-1, the J call TRBJ2-3, with D possibly matching TRBD1 (5 bases). The CDR3 spans 17 residues. Germline CDR1 is KGHDR and CDR2 is SFDVKD. V was clipped by 0 bases and J by 1 base, with 13 bases between them.

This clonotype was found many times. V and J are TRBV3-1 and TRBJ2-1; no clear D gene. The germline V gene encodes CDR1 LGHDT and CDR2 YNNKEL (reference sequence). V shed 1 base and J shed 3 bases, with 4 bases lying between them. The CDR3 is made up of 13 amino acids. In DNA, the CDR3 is TGTGCCAGCAGCCAAGTGAGCTACAATGAGCAGTTCTTC. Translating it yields CASSQVSYNEQFF.

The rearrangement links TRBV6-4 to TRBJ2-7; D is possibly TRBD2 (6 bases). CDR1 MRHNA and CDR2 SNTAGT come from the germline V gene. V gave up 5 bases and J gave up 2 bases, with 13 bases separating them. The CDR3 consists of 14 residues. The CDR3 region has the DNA TGTGCCAGCAGTCGGGGGACTCATACCTACGAGCAGTACTTC. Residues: CASSRGTHTYEQYF.

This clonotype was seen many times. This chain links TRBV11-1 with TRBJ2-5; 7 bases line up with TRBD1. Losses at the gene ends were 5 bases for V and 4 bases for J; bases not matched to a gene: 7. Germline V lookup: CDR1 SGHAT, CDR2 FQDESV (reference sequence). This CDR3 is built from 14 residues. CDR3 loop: CASSKPGQPETQYF. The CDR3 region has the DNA TGTGCCAGCAGCAAACCGGGACAGCCAGAGACCCAGTACTTC.

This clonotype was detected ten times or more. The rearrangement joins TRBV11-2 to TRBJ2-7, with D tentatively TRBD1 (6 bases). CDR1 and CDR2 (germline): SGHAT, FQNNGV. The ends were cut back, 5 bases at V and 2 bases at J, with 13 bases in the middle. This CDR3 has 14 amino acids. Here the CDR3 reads CASSNNREPYEQYF. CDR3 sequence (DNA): TGTGCCAGCAGCAACAACAGGGAACCCTACGAGCAGTACTTC. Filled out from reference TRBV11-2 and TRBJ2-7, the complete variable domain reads EAGVAQSPRYKIIEKRQSVAFWCNPISGHATLYWYQQILGQGPKLLIQFQNNGVVDDSQLPKDRFSAERLKGVDSTLKIQPAKLEDSAVYLCASSNNREPYEQYFGPGTRLTVT.

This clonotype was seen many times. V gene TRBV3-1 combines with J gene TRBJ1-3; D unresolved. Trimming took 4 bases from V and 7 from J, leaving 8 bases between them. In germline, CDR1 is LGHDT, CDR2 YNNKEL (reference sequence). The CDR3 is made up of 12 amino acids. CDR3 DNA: TGTGCCAGCAGCCCGCCGGAGAACACCATATATTTT. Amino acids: CASSPPENTIYF.

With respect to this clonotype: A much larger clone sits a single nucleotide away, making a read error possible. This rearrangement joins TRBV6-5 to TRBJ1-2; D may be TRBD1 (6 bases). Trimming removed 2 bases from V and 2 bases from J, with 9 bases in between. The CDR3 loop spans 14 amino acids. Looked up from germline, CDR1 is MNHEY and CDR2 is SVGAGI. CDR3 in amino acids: CASSYGGGNYGYTF. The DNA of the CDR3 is TGTGCCAGCAGTTACGGGGGGGGCAACTATGGCTACACCTTC.

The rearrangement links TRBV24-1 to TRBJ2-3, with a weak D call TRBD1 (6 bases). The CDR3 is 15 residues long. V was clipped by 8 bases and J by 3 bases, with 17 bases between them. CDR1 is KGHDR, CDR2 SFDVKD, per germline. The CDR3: CATTQGTIGTDTQYF. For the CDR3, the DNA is TGTGCCACCACCCAAGGGACAATCGGGACAGATACGCAGTATTTT.

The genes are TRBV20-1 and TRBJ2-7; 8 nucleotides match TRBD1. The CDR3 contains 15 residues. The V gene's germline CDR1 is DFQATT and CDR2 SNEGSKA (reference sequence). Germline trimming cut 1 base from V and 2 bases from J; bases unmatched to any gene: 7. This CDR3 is CSARGPRDRPYEQYF. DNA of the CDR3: TGCAGTGCTAGAGGACCTCGGGACAGGCCCTACGAGCAGTACTTC.

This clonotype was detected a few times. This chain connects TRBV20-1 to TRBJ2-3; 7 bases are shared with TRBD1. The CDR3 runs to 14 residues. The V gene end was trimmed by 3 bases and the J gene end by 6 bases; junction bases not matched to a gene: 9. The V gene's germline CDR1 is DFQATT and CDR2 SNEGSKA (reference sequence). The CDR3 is CSARTGLRGDTQYF. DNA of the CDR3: TGCAGTGCTAGGACCGGGCTCAGGGGGGATACGCAGTATTTT.

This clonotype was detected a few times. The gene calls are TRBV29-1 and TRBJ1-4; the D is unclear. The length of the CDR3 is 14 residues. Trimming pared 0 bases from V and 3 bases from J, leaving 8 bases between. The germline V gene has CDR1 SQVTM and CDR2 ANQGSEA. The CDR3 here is CSVEELRANEKLFF. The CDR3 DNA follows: TGCAGCGTTGAAGAGCTCCGGGCTAATGAAAAACTGTTTTTT. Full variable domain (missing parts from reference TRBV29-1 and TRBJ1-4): SAVISQKPSRDICQRGTSLTIQCQVDSQVTMMFWYRQQPGQSLTLIATANQGSEATYESGFVIDKFPISRPNLTFSTLTVSNMSPEDSSIYLCSVEELRANEKLFFGSGTQLSVL.

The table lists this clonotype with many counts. CDR3 nucleotides: TGTGCCAGCAGTTTATCTAGGGGGCATGGGGAGACCCAGTACTTC. Translating it yields CASSLSRGHGETQYF. The chain joins TRBV27 to TRBJ2-5; 7 nucleotides agree with TRBD1. Germline V lookup: CDR1 MNHEY, CDR2 SMNVEV (reference sequence). J lost 5 bases, V lost 0 bases, and 6 bases had no gene match. This CDR3 region has 15 residues.

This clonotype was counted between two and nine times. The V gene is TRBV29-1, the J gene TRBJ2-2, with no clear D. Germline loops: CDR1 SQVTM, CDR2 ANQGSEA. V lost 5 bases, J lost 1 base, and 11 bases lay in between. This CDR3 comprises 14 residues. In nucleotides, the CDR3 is TGCAGCGTTCGGCGGCAGGAGAACACCGGGGAGCTGTTTTTT. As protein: CSVRRQENTGELFF.

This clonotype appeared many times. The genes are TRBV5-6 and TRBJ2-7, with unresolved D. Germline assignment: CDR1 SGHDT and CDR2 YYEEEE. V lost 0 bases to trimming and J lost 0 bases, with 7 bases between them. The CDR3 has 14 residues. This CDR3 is CASSLASDSYEQYF. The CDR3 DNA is TGTGCCAGCAGCTTGGCCAGCGACTCCTACGAGCAGTACTTC.

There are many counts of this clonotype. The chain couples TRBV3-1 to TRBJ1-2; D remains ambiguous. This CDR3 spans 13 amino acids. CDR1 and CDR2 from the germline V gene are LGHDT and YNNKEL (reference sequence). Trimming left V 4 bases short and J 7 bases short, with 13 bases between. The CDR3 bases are TGTGCCAGCAGCCTTAGTCCGAAGCCTGGCTACACCTTC. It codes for CASSLSPKPGYTF.

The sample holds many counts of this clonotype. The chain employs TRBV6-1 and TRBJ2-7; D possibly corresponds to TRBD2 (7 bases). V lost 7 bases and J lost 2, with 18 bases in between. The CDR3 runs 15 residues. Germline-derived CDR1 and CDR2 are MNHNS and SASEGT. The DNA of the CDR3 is TGTGCCAGCACCGGAAAAGGGGGGGGAACCTACGAGCAGTACTTC. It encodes CASTGKGGGTYEQYF.

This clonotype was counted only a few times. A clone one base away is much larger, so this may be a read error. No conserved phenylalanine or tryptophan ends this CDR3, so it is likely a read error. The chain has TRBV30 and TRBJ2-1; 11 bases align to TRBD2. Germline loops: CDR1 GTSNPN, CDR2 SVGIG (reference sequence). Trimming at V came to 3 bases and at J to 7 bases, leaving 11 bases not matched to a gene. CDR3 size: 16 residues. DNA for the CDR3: TGTGCCTGGAGGGGGACTAGCGGTATGCTTGGGAATGAGCAGTTCTCC. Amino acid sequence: CAWRGTSGMLGNEQFS.

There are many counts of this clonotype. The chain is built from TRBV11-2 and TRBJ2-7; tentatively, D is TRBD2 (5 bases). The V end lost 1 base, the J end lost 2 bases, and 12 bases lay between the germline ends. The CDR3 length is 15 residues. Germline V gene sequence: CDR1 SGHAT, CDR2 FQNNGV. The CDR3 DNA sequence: TGTGCCAGCAGCTTAGGGGCGGGCGCCCCCTACGAGCAGTACTTC. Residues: CASSLGAGAPYEQYF.

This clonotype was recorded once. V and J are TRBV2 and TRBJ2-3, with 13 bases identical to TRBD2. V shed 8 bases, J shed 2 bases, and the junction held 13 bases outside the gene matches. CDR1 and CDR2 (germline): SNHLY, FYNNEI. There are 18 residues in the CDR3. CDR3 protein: CASYGTGTSGTHTDTQYF. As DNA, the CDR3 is TGTGCCAGCTACGGAACCGGGACTAGCGGGACCCACACAGATACGCAGTATTTT. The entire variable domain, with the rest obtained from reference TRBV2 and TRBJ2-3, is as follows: EPEVTQTPSHQVTQMGQEVILRCVPISNHLYFYWYRQILGQKVEFLVSFYNNEISEKSEIFDDQFSVERPDGSNFTLKIRSTKLEDSAMYFCASYGTGTSGTHTDTQYFGPGTRLTVL.